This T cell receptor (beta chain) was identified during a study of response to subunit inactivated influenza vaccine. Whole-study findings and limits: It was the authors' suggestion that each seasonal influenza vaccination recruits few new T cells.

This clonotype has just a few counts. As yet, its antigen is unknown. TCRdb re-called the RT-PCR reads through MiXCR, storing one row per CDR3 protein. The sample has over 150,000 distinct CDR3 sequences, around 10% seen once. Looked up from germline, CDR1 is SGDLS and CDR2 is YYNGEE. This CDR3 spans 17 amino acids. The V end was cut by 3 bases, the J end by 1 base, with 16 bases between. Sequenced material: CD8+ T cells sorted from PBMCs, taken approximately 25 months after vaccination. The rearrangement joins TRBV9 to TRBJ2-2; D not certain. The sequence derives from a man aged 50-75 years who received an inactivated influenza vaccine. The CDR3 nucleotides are TGTGCCAGCAGCGACAGTAGATACGACGGGAACACCGGGGAGCTGTTTTTT. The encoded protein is CASSDSRYDGNTGELFF.